This TCR beta chain was retrieved from a study of T cells in tuberculosis. Background on the study: Sequenced TCRs come from CD1B-GMM tetramer-binding T cells. Study-level points and caveats: Shorter CDR3-alpha in active tuberculosis partly drove smaller distances.

As to this clone: Its antigen is currently unknown.

Profiled with immunoSEQ multiplex PCR; TCRdb holds only in-frame clones, not every one. The table has roughly 45,000 clones, about 95% seen once; the top ten hold about 2%. Germline-derived CDR1 and CDR2 are LNHDA and SQIVND (reference sequence). The V end was cut by 8 bases, the J end by 2 bases, with 13 bases between. This CDR3 contains 13 residues. Each clinical donor contributed on average around 92,000 T cells from unsorted cryopreserved PBMC. The chain recombines TRBV19 with TRBJ2-7, with D possibly being TRBD1 (6 bases). The sequence derives from a donor aged 10 to 29 with latent tuberculosis or without tuberculosis infection. Some clones in this sample may be carry-over from other donors' samples. Sequenced input: PBMCs. The CDR3 spells CASRRDITYEQYF. In DNA, the CDR3 is TGTGCCAGTCGCCGGGACATTACCTACGAGCAGTACTTC.